This is a list of T cell receptor beta chains from one sample in a study of vaccination and CD4 T cells after COVID-19. What these receptors recognize is not known. TCRdb re-called the PCR reads with MiXCR, one entry per CDR3 protein. Here the sample spans more than 8,500 distinct CDR3 sequences, about 32% being singletons. The source material was CD4+ T cells from blood, cultured in vitro. These receptors all stem from a human donor in good health. Each CDR3 is given with its conserved first and last residue. D genes are given only for firm matches. Clone size is not always given. Where it is, it says once, few, many or a class for expanded clones.

abundance	d_gene	v_gene	j_gene	CDR3aa
few	.	TRBV28	TRBJ1-2	CASSSARTDLNYGYTF
few	.	TRBV6-2/TRBV6-3	TRBJ1-1	CASSYLVTTEAFF
few	.	TRBV7-8	TRBJ1-5	CASSLQGGRPQHF
.	TRBD2	TRBV28	TRBJ2-1	CASSQVASGPSEQFF
few	TRBD1	TRBV29-1	TRBJ1-2	CSVGGQYTARGYTF
.	.	TRBV20-1	TRBJ1-4	CSAREGPNNEKLFF
few	.	TRBV14	TRBJ2-5	CASSRVRETQYF
.	.	TRBV7-2	TRBJ2-3	CASERVSDTQYF
few	.	TRBV28	TRBJ1-2	CASSWGDYGYTF
.	.	TRBV20-1	TRBJ2-2	CSARLGVPGELFF
.	.	TRBV10-3	TRBJ2-3	CAISESTDTQYF
.	TRBD1	TRBV7-8	TRBJ2-1	CASSNQGAYNEQFF
.	.	TRBV5-6	TRBJ1-1	CASSFPPGEGEAFF
.	TRBD1	TRBV20-1	TRBJ1-5	CSAGVTGSNQPQHF
.	.	TRBV5-3	TRBJ1-6	CAREKQGTYNSPLHF
.	.	TRBV7-2	TRBJ2-7	CASSLDGGYEQYF
few	TRBD2	TRBV28	TRBJ2-3	CASSSSGRSTDTQYF
few	.	TRBV27	TRBJ2-3	CASSLTGTPHTQYF
few	.	TRBV7-2	TRBJ2-7	CASSTVGGRQGNEQYF
few	TRBD1	TRBV6-2/TRBV6-3	TRBJ1-5	CASSWTGGLQPQHF
.	TRBD2	TRBV19	TRBJ2-1	CASSIDWLAGSYNEQFF
medium-sized	.	TRBV7-9	TRBJ1-5	CASSETSNQPQHF
.	.	TRBV11-2	TRBJ2-7	CASSSLRDSTYEQYF
.	.	TRBV20-1	TRBJ2-7	CSARDKGPNYEQYF